These T cell receptor beta chains were read from a single sample in a study of molecular identifiers for immune sequencing clone quantification. A single record per CDR3 protein comes from TCRdb applying MiXCR to the PCR reads. The table records 90,000 to 120,000 distinct CDR3 sequences, about 35% of them present only once. The specimen sequenced was naive CD8+ T cells from blood, with Jurkat cell RNA spiked in. The receptors stem from a human donor in good health. Some libraries in this study had Jurkat cell RNA spiked in. Each CDR3 is given with its conserved first and last residue. A D gene is named only where the DNA matches it firmly. The size of a clone is reported for some rows only, either as once, few or many, or as a class for expanded clones.

d_gene	v_gene	len	j_gene	abundance	CDR3aa	CDR3nt
-	TRBV5-6	15	TRBJ1-1	few	CASSLGPRGDTEAFF	TGTGCCAGCAGCCTAGGGCCAAGGGGGGACACTGAAGCTTTCTTT
TRBD2	TRBV29-1	13	TRBJ2-2	-	CSVASGRAGELFF	TGCAGCGTTGCTAGCGGGAGAGCCGGGGAGCTGTTTTTT
TRBD2	TRBV3-1	15	TRBJ2-3	few	CASRTLAGAEDTQYF	TGTGCCAGCAGGACTCTAGCGGGAGCAGAGGATACGCAGTATTTT
-	TRBV27	16	TRBJ2-2	-	CASSLLPHRNPGELFF	TGTGCCAGCAGTCTCTTACCGCACAGGAACCCCGGGGAGCTGTTTTTT
-	TRBV9	12	TRBJ2-1	-	CASSPPSNEQFF	TGTGCCAGCAGCCCCCCGAGCAATGAGCAGTTCTTC
-	TRBV28	13	TRBJ1-1	many	CASSFAENTEAFF	TGTGCCAGCAGTTTCGCGGAGAACACTGAAGCTTTCTTT
-	TRBV4-1	17	TRBJ2-7	few	CASSQGVAGRNPYEQYF	TGCGCCAGCAGCCAAGGAGTGGCTGGTCGGAATCCCTACGAGCAGTACTTC
TRBD2	TRBV4-2	15	TRBJ2-1	-	CASSSPGTSDNEQFF	TGTGCCAGCAGTTCGCCCGGGACTAGCGACAATGAGCAGTTCTTC
-	TRBV6-2/TRBV6-3	13	TRBJ2-1	once	CASSLFLYNEQFF	TGTGCCAGCAGTTTGTTCCTTTACAATGAGCAGTTCTTC
-	TRBV5-6	12	TRBJ2-7	many	CASSFGGHEQYF	TGTGCCAGCAGCTTTGGGGGTCACGAGCAGTACTTC
TRBD2	TRBV20-1	13	TRBJ2-7	many	CSASSREDYEQYF	TGCAGTGCTAGTAGTCGGGAGGACTACGAGCAGTACTTC
-	TRBV10-3	15	TRBJ2-7	-	CAISGPGPGSYEQYF	TGTGCCATCAGTGGGCCGGGCCCAGGGTCCTACGAGCAGTACTTC
-	TRBV6-6	22	TRBJ2-7	-	CASSYWVGTSSPGEGLYYEQYF	TGTGCCAGCAGTTACTGGGTAGGAACCAGTTCCCCAGGGGAGGGACTCTACTACGAGCAGTACTTC
TRBD2	TRBV11-2	14	TRBJ2-7	-	CASSPSGSAYEQYF	TGTGCCAGCAGCCCTAGCGGGAGTGCCTACGAGCAGTACTTC
-	TRBV28	14	TRBJ2-7	-	CASSSPDRSCEQYF	TGTGCCAGCAGTTCGCCGGACAGAAGTTGCGAGCAGTACTTC
-	TRBV6-2/TRBV6-3	16	TRBJ2-2	-	CASRYKIRGWNGELFF	TGTGCCAGCAGATACAAGATCCGGGGGTGGAACGGGGAGCTGTTTTTT
TRBD1	TRBV20-1	15	TRBJ2-7	few	CSALSPGQRLYEQYF	TGCAGTGCTCTTTCACCGGGACAGAGACTTTACGAGCAGTACTTC
TRBD2	TRBV7-8	14	TRBJ2-1	many	CASSRTSEYNEQFF	TGTGCCAGCAGCCGGACTAGCGAATACAATGAGCAGTTCTTC
-	TRBV23-1	16	TRBJ2-7	-	CASSQSQRRGSYEQYF	TGCGCCAGCAGTCAATCCCAGCGGAGGGGCTCCTACGAGCAGTACTTC
-	TRBV29-1	15	TRBJ2-5	-	CSVEGLGLFQETQYF	TGCAGCGTTGAAGGACTAGGTCTTTTCCAAGAGACCCAGTACTTC
-	TRBV4-2	15	TRBJ2-5	many	CASSQVDGSDETQYF	TGTGCCAGCAGCCAAGTAGACGGGAGTGATGAGACCCAGTACTTC
-	TRBV29-1	16	TRBJ2-4	-	CSVAGGDSRAKNIQYF	TGCAGCGTAGCTGGGGGGGACAGTAGAGCCAAAAACATTCAGTACTTC
TRBD2	TRBV4-3	19	TRBJ2-1	many	CASSPTGTSGSVGYNEQFF	TGCGCCAGCAGCCCAACCGGGACTAGCGGGAGTGTGGGATACAATGAGCAGTTCTTC
TRBD1	TRBV7-2	17	TRBJ2-3	many	CASSLGGGTAYTDTQYF	TGTGCCAGCAGCTTAGGAGGTGGGACAGCCTACACAGATACGCAGTATTTT
-	TRBV5-1	13	TRBJ1-2	-	CASSLTPNYGYTF	TGCGCCAGCAGCCTAACTCCTAACTATGGCTACACCTTC
-	TRBV6-4	13	TRBJ1-5	few	CASSEVRGQPQHF	TGTGCCAGCAGTGAAGTCAGGGGTCAGCCCCAGCATTTT
TRBD2	TRBV7-8	17	TRBJ2-2	-	CASSWSSGSVDTGELFF	TGTGCCAGCAGTTGGTCTAGCGGGAGTGTCGACACCGGGGAGCTGTTTTTT
TRBD1	TRBV28	15	TRBJ2-6	-	CASSPTGTGTSVLTF	TGTGCCAGCAGCCCTACCGGGACAGGGACGTCCGTCCTGACTTTC
-	TRBV6-2/TRBV6-3	14	TRBJ1-2	-	CASSTDTGKSGYTF	TGTGCCAGCAGCACGGACACTGGAAAGAGTGGCTACACCTTC
-	TRBV24-1	12	TRBJ2-3	-	CATSGWGDTQYF	TGTGCCACCAGTGGCTGGGGGGATACGCAGTATTTT
-	TRBV9	13	TRBJ2-2	few	CASSVTRGGELFF	TGTGCCAGCAGCGTAACCCGGGGCGGGGAGCTGTTTTTT
TRBD1	TRBV20-1	15	TRBJ2-7	-	CSARSPGTVGWEQYF	TGCAGTGCTAGATCCCCCGGGACAGTGGGTTGGGAGCAGTACTTC
-	TRBV3-1	13	TRBJ2-2	few	CASSQDPTGELFF	TGTGCCAGCAGCCAAGATCCTACCGGGGAGCTGTTTTTT
-	TRBV20-1	15	TRBJ2-5	many	CSARETQTPLETQYF	TGCAGTGCTAGAGAGACCCAAACTCCCCTAGAGACCCAGTACTTC
-	TRBV20-1	15	TRBJ2-2	-	CSAGGDFSNTGELFF	TGCAGTGCAGGGGGGGACTTTTCGAACACCGGGGAGCTGTTTTTT
-	TRBV10-3	13	TRBJ1-5	-	CAITGVWGQPQHF	TGTGCCATCACGGGGGTCTGGGGTCAGCCCCAGCATTTT
-	TRBV19	13	TRBJ2-1	-	CASGPSSYNEQFF	TGTGCCTCAGGGCCGAGCTCCTACAATGAGCAGTTCTTC
-	TRBV25-1	17	TRBJ2-7	-	CASSPPRTRHDIYEQYF	TGTGCCAGCAGCCCCCCCCGGACACGACACGATATCTACGAGCAGTACTTC